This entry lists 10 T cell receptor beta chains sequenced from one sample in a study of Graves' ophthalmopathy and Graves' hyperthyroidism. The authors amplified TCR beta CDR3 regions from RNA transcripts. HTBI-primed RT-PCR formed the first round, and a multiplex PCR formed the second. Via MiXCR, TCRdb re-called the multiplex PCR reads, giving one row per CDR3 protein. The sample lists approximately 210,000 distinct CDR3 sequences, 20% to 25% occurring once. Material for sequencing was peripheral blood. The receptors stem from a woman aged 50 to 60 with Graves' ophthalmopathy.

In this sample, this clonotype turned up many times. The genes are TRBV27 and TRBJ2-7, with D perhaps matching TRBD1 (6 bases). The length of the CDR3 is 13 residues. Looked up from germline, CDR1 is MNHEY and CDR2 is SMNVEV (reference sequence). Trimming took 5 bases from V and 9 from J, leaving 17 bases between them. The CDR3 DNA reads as TGTGCCAGCAGTAACAGGGTTCGGGATGGGCAGTACTTC. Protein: CASSNRVRDGQYF.

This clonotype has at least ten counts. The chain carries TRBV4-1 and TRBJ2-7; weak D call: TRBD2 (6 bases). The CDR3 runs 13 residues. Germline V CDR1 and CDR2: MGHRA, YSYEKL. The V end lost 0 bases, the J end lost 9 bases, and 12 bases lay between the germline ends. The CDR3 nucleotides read TGCGCCAGCAGCCAAGACCGGGGGTTAGTGCAGTACTTC. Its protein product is CASSQDRGLVQYF.

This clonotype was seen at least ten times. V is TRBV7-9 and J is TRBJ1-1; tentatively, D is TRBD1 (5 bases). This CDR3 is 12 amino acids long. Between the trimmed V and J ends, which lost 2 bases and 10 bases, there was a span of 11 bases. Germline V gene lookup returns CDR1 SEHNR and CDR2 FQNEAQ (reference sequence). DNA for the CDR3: TGTGCCAGCAGCTTACTCCAGGGTTCAGCTTTCTTT. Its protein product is CASSLLQGSAFF.

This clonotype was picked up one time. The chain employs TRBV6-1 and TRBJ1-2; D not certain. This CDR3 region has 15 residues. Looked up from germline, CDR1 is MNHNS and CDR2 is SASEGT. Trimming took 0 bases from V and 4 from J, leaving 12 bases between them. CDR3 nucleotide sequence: TGTGCCAGCAGTGAAGCTGGGTCGGGTCCCTATGGCTACACCTTC. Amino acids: CASSEAGSGPYGYTF.

The CDR3 sequence is CASSLLGQGNQPQHF. As DNA, the CDR3 is TGTGCCAGCAGTTTGTTGGGACAGGGCAATCAGCCCCAGCATTTT. The chain joins TRBV28 to TRBJ1-5; 8 nucleotides align to TRBD1. In germline, CDR1 is MDHEN, CDR2 SYDVKM. This CDR3 spans 15 amino acids. V dropped 3 bases and J dropped 2; count of bases not matched to a gene: 3. The whole variable domain, remainder taken from reference TRBV28 and TRBJ1-5, is DVKVTQSSRYLVKRTGEKVFLECVQDMDHENMFWYRQDPGLGLRLIYFSYDVKMKEKGDIPEGYSVSREKKERFSLILESASTNQTSMYLCASSLLGQGNQPQHFGDGTRLSIL.

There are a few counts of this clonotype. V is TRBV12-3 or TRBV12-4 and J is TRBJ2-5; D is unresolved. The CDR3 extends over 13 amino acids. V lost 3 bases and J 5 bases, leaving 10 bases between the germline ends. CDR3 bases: TGTGCCAGCAGTTTTAAGGAGCAGGAGACCCAGTACTTC. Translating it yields CASSFKEQETQYF.

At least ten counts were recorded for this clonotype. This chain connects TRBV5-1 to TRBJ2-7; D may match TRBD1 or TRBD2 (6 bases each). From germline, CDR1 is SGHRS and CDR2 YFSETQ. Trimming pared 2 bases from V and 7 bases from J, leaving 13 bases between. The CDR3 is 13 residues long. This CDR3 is CASSFPGAREQYF. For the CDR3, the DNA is TGCGCCAGCAGCTTCCCGGGGGCGCGGGAGCAGTACTTC.

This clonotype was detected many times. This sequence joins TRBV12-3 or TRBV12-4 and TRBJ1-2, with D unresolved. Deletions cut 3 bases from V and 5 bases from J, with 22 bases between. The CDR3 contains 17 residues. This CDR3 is CASSFLAGTSPRYGYTF. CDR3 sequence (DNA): TGTGCCAGCAGTTTTCTCGCAGGTACCTCGCCCCGTTATGGCTACACCTTC.

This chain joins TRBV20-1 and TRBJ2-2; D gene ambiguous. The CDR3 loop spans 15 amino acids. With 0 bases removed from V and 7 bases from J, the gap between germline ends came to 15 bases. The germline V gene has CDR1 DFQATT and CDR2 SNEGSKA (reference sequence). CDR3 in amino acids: CSARDVRTRNGELFF. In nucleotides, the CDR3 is TGCAGTGCTAGAGATGTAAGAACAAGAAACGGGGAGCTGTTTTTT.

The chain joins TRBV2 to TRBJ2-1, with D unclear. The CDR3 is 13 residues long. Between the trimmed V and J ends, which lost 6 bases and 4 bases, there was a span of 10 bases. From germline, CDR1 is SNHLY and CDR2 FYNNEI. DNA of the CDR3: TGTGCCAGCAGCTCCGACGGATACAATGAGCAGTTCTTC. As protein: CASSSDGYNEQFF. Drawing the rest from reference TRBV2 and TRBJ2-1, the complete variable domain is EPEVTQTPSHQVTQMGQEVILRCVPISNHLYFYWYRQILGQKVEFLVSFYNNEISEKSEIFDDQFSVERPDGSNFTLKIRSTKLEDSAMYFCASSSDGYNEQFFGPGTRLTVL.